This T cell receptor (beta chain) was obtained from a study of siplizumab effects on memory and regulatory T cells. Study results and caveats: Proliferating Tregs from siplizumab cultures lacked functional confirmation of suppression. Controls showed an average of roughly 25% Treg-derived mappable alloreactive CD4+ clones, while siplizumab showed 60% to 80%. It was not possible to assign a naive or memory phenotype to roughly 80-97% of proliferating CD4+ or CD8+ clones. It seemed that naive T cells were more diverse than memory cells and were major contributors to the alloresponse.

This clone came up once. Its target is not known. The CDR3 is made up of 16 amino acids. The germline V gene has CDR1 ENHRY and CDR2 SYGVKD. With 2 bases removed from V and 7 bases from J, the gap between germline ends came to 15 bases. Method: immunoSEQ multiplex PCR; TCRdb's copy keeps in-frame clones and lacks some. The profile shows 100,000 or so clones, roughly 94% of them singletons. This TCR was sampled from a human donor in good health. The rearrangement uses TRBV10-3 and TRBJ1-6; D uncertain. Input material: non-Treg CD4+ T cells sorted from blood. The CDR3 protein is CAISETRSPPNSPLHF. The CDR3, as DNA: TGTGCCATCAGTGAGACACGCTCGCCACCAAATTCACCCCTCCACTTT.